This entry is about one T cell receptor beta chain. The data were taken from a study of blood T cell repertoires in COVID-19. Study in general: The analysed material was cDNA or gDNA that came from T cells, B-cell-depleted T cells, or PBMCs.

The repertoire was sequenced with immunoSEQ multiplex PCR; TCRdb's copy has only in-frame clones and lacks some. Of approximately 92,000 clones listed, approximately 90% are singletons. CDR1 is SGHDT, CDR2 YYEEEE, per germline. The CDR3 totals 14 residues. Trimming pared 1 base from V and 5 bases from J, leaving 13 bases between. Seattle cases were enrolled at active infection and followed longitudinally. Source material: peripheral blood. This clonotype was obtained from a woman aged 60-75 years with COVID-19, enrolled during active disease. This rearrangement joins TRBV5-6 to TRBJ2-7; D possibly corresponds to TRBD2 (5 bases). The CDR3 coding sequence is TGTGCCAGCAGCTTGAGTTGGGAGTGGCACGAGCAGTACTTC. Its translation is CASSLSWEWHEQYF. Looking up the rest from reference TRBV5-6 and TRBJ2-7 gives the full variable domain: DAGVTQSPTHLIKTRGQQVTLRCSPKSGHDTVSWYQQALGQGPQFIFQYYEEEERQRGNFPDRFSGHQFPNYSSELNVNALLLGDSALYLCASSLSWEWHEQYFGPGTRLTVT.